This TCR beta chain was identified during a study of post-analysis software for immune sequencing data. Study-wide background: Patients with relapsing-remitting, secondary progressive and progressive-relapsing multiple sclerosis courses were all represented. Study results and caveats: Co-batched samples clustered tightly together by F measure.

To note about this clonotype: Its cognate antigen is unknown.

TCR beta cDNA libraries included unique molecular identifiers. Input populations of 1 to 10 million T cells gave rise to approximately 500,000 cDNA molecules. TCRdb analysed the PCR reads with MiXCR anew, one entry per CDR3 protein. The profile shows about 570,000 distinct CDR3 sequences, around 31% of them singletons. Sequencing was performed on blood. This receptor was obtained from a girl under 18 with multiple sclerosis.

CDR3 DNA: TGTGCCAGCAGCACTAGAGGCGGGGGGGCCAACACGTACCAAGAGACCCAGTACTTC. This codes for CASSTRGGGANTYQETQYF. The V and J genes are TRBV7-2 and TRBJ2-5, with 9 bases lining up with TRBD2. V lost 5 bases, J lost 0 bases, and 16 bases stayed unmatched. The germline CDR1 and CDR2 sequences are SGHTA and FQGNSA. The CDR3 sequence is 19 residues long.